What follows are 28 T cell receptor beta chains derived from one specimen sequenced in a study of Ad26.COV2.S vaccination and SARS-CoV-2 variants. Stated treatment: approximately 18 received Ad26.COV2.S at low or high dose, single or two shots; 5 received placebo; per-sample allocation not given. All samples were drawn on day 63, counting from the first vaccine or placebo injection. Using immunoSEQ multiplex PCR, the repertoire was profiled, and TCRdb retains in-frame clones only, with some absent. This sample yields about 400,000 clones, of which approximately 89% are seen a single time; 1.5% to 2% belongs to the top ten. Sequenced material: peripheral blood, taken in a trial of Ad26.COV2.S vaccine versus placebo. Receptor source: a person between 18 and 65 years old who received the Ad26.COV2.S COVID-19 vaccine or a placebo.

The chain links TRBV5-1 to TRBJ2-1, with 16 nucleotides matching TRBD2. Looked up from germline, CDR1 is SGHRS and CDR2 is YFSETQ. The trim removed 3 bases at V and 1 base at J, leaving 19 bases unmatched. CDR3 length: 23 residues. The CDR3 nucleotides read TGCGCCAGCAGCTCCCAACGTCACACCGGGACTAGCGGGAGGGCCGCGTCCTACAATGAGCAGTTCTTC. This translates into CASSSQRHTGTSGRAASYNEQFF.

The chain joins TRBV7-3 to TRBJ2-2; tentatively, D is TRBD1 or TRBD2 (5 bases each). Germline CDR1 SGHTA, CDR2 FQGTGA. The CDR3 totals 12 residues. V was clipped by 5 bases and J by 6 bases, with 7 bases between them. Here the CDR3 DNA reads TGTGCCAGCAGCAGGGACCCCGGGGAGCTGTTTTTT. Translation gives CASSRDPGELFF.

The chain recombines TRBV19 with TRBJ2-1; 9 bases are shared with TRBD2. The V gene's germline CDR1 is LNHDA and CDR2 SQIVND (reference sequence). V gave up 6 bases and J gave up 7 bases; unmatched junction bases: 4. There are 13 residues in the CDR3. The CDR3 sequence: CASRFLAGNEQFF. The CDR3, as DNA: TGTGCCAGTAGATTTCTAGCGGGAAATGAGCAGTTCTTC.

This clone was found once. The chain employs TRBV11-3 and TRBJ1-2, with no clear D. The CDR3 contains 14 residues. The germline V gene encodes CDR1 SGHNT and CDR2 YENEEA. V gave up 5 bases and J gave up 2 bases, with 12 bases separating them. CDR3 coding DNA: TGTGCCAGCAGCCGGCGTCCGGGGAACTATGGCTACACCTTC. This encodes CASSRRPGNYGYTF.

The V call is TRBV28, the J call TRBJ2-5; TRBD2 matches 9 bases. The V and J ends lost 5 bases and 4 bases, in that order; junction bases with no gene match: 2. CDR3 length: 13 amino acids. Germline V gene data show CDR1 as MDHEN and CDR2 as SYDVKM. Here the CDR3 reads CASSLAGRETQYF. CDR3 nucleotides: TGTGCCAGCAGTCTAGCGGGAAGAGAGACCCAGTACTTC.

V is TRBV11-2 and J is TRBJ2-5, with D possibly being TRBD1 (5 bases). Between the trimmed V and J ends, which lost 5 bases and 1 base, there was a span of 8 bases. This CDR3 has 13 amino acids. From germline, CDR1 is SGHAT and CDR2 FQNNGV. The CDR3 nucleotides are TGTGCCAGCAGCATCGACAGCCAAGAGACCCAGTACTTC. Amino acids: CASSIDSQETQYF.

V gene TRBV29-1 combines with J gene TRBJ2-7; D possibly corresponds to TRBD2 (5 bases). V shed 7 bases and J shed 3 bases, with 13 bases lying between them. The CDR3 is made up of 12 amino acids. Germline lookup yields CDR1 SQVTM and CDR2 ANQGSEA. The CDR3 is CSAQEGVYEQYF. As DNA, the CDR3 is TGCAGCGCCCAAGAGGGAGTCTACGAGCAGTACTTC.

This clone was seen just once. J is TRBJ2-7 and V is TRBV11-2, with D perhaps matching TRBD2 (5 bases). V lost 0 bases to trimming and J lost 1 base, with 13 bases between them. There are 16 residues in the CDR3. From germline, CDR1 is SGHAT and CDR2 FQNNGV. This CDR3 reads CASSLDPSRGSYEQYF. Here the CDR3 DNA reads TGTGCCAGCAGCTTAGATCCTAGTAGAGGGTCCTACGAGCAGTACTTC.

V usage is TRBV13 and J usage is TRBJ2-3; weak D call: TRBD2 (6 bases). Trimming took 2 bases from V and 6 from J, leaving 12 bases between them. In germline, CDR1 is PRHDT, CDR2 FYEKMQ (reference sequence). The CDR3 runs to 14 residues. The CDR3 protein is CASSLTTSMDTQYF. CDR3 DNA: TGTGCCAGCAGCTTAACCACTAGCATGGATACGCAGTATTTT.

The chain has TRBV28 and TRBJ1-2; the D gene is possibly TRBD1 (6 bases). Germline CDR1 MDHEN, CDR2 SYDVKM. With 2 bases removed from V and 13 bases from J, the gap between germline ends came to 20 bases. CDR3 length: 14 amino acids. The CDR3 DNA follows: TGTGCCAGCAGTTTACAGGGGATCGCCGTGGAGCTCACCTTC. Its protein is CASSLQGIAVELTF.

The chain joins TRBV7-3 to TRBJ1-1; a weak D match, TRBD1 (6 bases). Per the germline V gene, CDR1 is SGHTA and CDR2 is FQGTGA. The CDR3 has 13 amino acids. Trimming removed 2 bases from V and 3 bases from J, with 7 bases in between. CDR3 region: CASSLGQYTEAFF. In DNA form, the CDR3 reads TGTGCCAGCAGCTTAGGACAGTACACTGAAGCTTTCTTT.

This clone has only one observation. The V call is TRBV10-3, the J call TRBJ2-2; tentative D call: TRBD2 (6 bases). The germline CDR1 and CDR2 sequences are ENHRY and SYGVKD. V gave up 10 bases and J gave up 7 bases, with 16 bases separating them. The CDR3 is 13 amino acids. The CDR3, as DNA: TGTGCCACCAAGACTAGTCTTAACGGGGAGCTGTTTTTT. This translates into CATKTSLNGELFF.

This clone was seen only once. This sequence joins TRBV7-2 and TRBJ2-3; tentatively, D is TRBD1 (5 bases). CDR1 and CDR2 (germline): SGHTA, FQGNSA. Trimming cost V 1 base and J 9 bases, with 8 bases left between them. CDR3 length equals 12 residues. In nucleotides, the CDR3 is TGTGCCAGCAGCTTAGTAAGGGGAACGCAGTATTTT. This encodes CASSLVRGTQYF.

The CDR3 sequence is CASSLWVLYTGELFF. The CDR3 region has the DNA TGTGCCAGCAGCTTGTGGGTGTTATACACCGGGGAGCTGTTTTTT. J is TRBJ2-2 and V is TRBV5-6; no reliable D call. The length of the CDR3 is 15 residues. CDR1 is SGHDT and CDR2 is YYEEEE in the germline V gene. The germline V and J ends were trimmed by 1 base and 3 bases, with 10 bases remaining between them.

The chain uses TRBV27 and TRBJ2-1, with 13 bases lining up with TRBD2. Germline CDR1 is MNHEY and CDR2 is SMNVEV (reference sequence). The CDR3 has 17 residues. With V trimmed by 6 bases and J by 8 bases, 13 bases remained unmatched. The CDR3 DNA sequence: TGTGCCAGCAGCCTTCGGACTAGCGGGAGTTGGGGCTATGAGCAGTTCTTC. This codes for CASSLRTSGSWGYEQFF.

The chain employs TRBV24-1 and TRBJ2-2; TRBD1 agrees at 8 bases. CDR3 length: 16 residues. The trim removed 5 bases at V and 1 base at J, leaving 5 bases unmatched. Germline lookup yields CDR1 KGHDR and CDR2 SFDVKD. The CDR3 nucleotides read TGTGCCACCAGTGTGCCCGGGACAGGGAACACCGGGGAGCTGTTTTTT. Protein product: CATSVPGTGNTGELFF.

V gene TRBV7-2 combines with J gene TRBJ2-7; D unresolved. V was clipped by 1 base and J by 6 bases, with 10 bases between them. Germline CDR1 is SGHTA and CDR2 is FQGNSA. There are 13 residues in the CDR3. The CDR3 DNA reads as TGTGCCAGCAGCTTAGGACCTTCTCGCGAGCAGTACTTC. Amino acids: CASSLGPSREQYF.

About this clone itself: At one of its ends the junction is not consistent with the germline gene, which may arise from a read error. CDR3 amino acids: CASSQSLYEQYF. In DNA form, the CDR3 reads TGTGCTAGCAGCCAATCCCTATACGAGCAGTACTTC. V gene TRBV7-7 combines with J gene TRBJ2-7; D gene uncertain. The CDR3 contains 12 residues. Germline CDR1 reads SSHAT; CDR2 reads FNYEAQ (reference sequence).

CDR3 coding DNA: TGCAGTGCTAGTCAAGGGACAGAATCCTACGAGCAGTACTTC. Protein: CSASQGTESYEQYF. The chain uses TRBV20-1 and TRBJ2-7, with TRBD1 matching 7 bases. This CDR3 comprises 14 residues. CDR1 and CDR2 (germline): DFQATT, SNEGSKA (reference sequence). The V segment lost 3 bases and the J segment 1 base; nucleotides outside the gene matches: 6.

This chain uses TRBV6-2 or TRBV6-3 with TRBJ2-3; 9 bases are a match to TRBD2. The CDR3 contains 16 residues. V trimming: 5 bases; J trimming: 2 bases; junction bases outside the gene matches: 8. Germline CDR1 is MNHEY and CDR2 is SVGEGT. Here the CDR3 DNA reads TGTGCCAGCAGTCGATTAGCGGGAGCGTACACAGATACGCAGTATTTT. This gives the protein CASSRLAGAYTDTQYF.

The V and J genes are TRBV29-1 and TRBJ2-2; D is possibly TRBD1 (5 bases). Germline lookup yields CDR1 SQVTM and CDR2 ANQGSEA. This CDR3 has 13 residues. Trimming pared 6 bases from V and 6 bases from J, leaving 14 bases between. The DNA of the CDR3 is TGCAGCGTAGAGACAGCTCTCGCCGGGGAGCTGTTTTTT. Its translation: CSVETALAGELFF.

In its sample, this clone was seen a few times. The junction shows a germline mismatch at one end, possibly a read error. V and J are TRBV19 and TRBJ1-2; TRBD1 aligns across 9 bases. This CDR3 is built from 14 residues. Germline values: CDR1 LNHDA, CDR2 SQIVND (reference sequence). DNA for the CDR3: TGTGCCAGTAGTCCCAACCCGGGACAGGGAGCGAGCGCCTTC. This sequence encodes CASSPNPGQGASAF. The full variable domain, completed using reference TRBV19 and TRBJ1-2, is DGGITQSPKYLFRKEGQNVTLSCEQNLNHDAMYWYRQDPGQGLRLIYYSQIVNDFQKGDIAEGYSVSREKKESFPLTVTSAQKNPTAFYLCASSPNPGQGASAFGSGTRLTVV.

The J gene is TRBJ2-3, the V gene TRBV9; 8 positions agree with TRBD1. J gave up 0 bases and V 3 bases, and 3 bases lay outside the gene matches. CDR1 is SGDLS, CDR2 YYNGEE, per germline. The CDR3 totals 15 residues. The CDR3 region is CASSARDRSTDTQYF. In DNA, the CDR3 is TGTGCCAGCAGCGCCCGGGACAGGAGCACAGATACGCAGTATTTT.

This chain connects TRBV30 to TRBJ2-7; D is possibly TRBD1 (5 bases). CDR1 GTSNPN and CDR2 SVGIG come from the germline V gene (reference sequence). The germline V and J ends were trimmed by 3 bases and 2 bases, with 11 bases remaining between them. This CDR3 comprises 13 residues. CDR3: CAWSRADAYEQYF. For the CDR3, the DNA is TGTGCCTGGAGCAGGGCAGACGCCTACGAGCAGTACTTC.

The chain couples TRBV27 to TRBJ2-7; 8 nucleotides line up with TRBD1. The CDR3 extends over 13 amino acids. Unmatched junction bases numbered 8, after V lost 6 bases and J lost 7 bases. Germline V gene lookup returns CDR1 MNHEY and CDR2 SMNVEV (reference sequence). The CDR3 reads CASRRITGGEQYF. The DNA for the CDR3 is TGTGCCAGCAGACGAATCACAGGGGGGGAGCAGTACTTC.

This chain connects TRBV4-2 to TRBJ2-3, with TRBD1 matching over 7 bases. The CDR3 spans 18 residues. J was trimmed by 6 bases and V by 3 bases; bases with no gene match: 18. CDR1 is LGHNA and CDR2 is YNFKEQ in the germline V gene. CDR3 DNA: TGTGCCAGCAGCCATCGGGACAGTTCAGATACTGGTGTGGATACGCAGTATTTT. Its translation: CASSHRDSSDTGVDTQYF.

This clone showed up just a few times. The chain is built from TRBV2 and TRBJ2-7; D remains unclear. CDR3 length: 14 amino acids. Germline lookup yields CDR1 SNHLY and CDR2 FYNNEI. V lost 1 base and J lost 2, with 9 bases in between. This chain's CDR3 is CASSEGTTTYEQYF. CDR3 nucleotides: TGTGCCAGCAGTGAAGGGACCACAACCTACGAGCAGTACTTC. Looking up the rest from reference TRBV2 and TRBJ2-7 gives the full variable domain: EPEVTQTPSHQVTQMGQEVILRCVPISNHLYFYWYRQILGQKVEFLVSFYNNEISEKSEIFDDQFSVERPDGSNFTLKIRSTKLEDSAMYFCASSEGTTTYEQYFGPGTRLTVT.

Turning to this clone: At one end, the junction sequence differs from germline, possibly due to a read error. The V gene is TRBV11-2, the J gene TRBJ2-1; D tentatively fits TRBD1 or TRBD2 (6 bases each). This CDR3 has 17 residues. The germline V gene has CDR1 SGHAT and CDR2 FQNNGV. Here the CDR3 reads CVSSLTWGATGVNEQFF. In nucleotides, the CDR3 is TGTGTCAGCAGCTTAACGTGGGGGGCCACGGGGGTCAATGAGCAGTTCTTC.